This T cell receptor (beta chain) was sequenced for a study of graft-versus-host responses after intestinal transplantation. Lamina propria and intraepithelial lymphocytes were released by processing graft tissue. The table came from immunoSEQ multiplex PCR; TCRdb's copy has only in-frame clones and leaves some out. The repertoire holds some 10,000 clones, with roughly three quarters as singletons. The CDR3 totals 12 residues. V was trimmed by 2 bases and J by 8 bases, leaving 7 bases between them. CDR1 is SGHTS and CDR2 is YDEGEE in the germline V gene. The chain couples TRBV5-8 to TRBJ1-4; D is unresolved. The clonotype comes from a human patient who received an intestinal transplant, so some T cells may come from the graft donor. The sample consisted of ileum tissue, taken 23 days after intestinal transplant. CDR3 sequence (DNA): TGTGCCAGCAGCTTTGGAGGGGAAAAACTGTTTTTT. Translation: CASSFGGEKLFF.